This paragraph reports one T cell receptor beta chain. Its antigen remains unknown. This entry comes from a study of shared clonotypes between healthy human individuals. Across the whole study: Researchers drew samples from a couple of women and three men aged 18 to 49.

Study-level points and caveats: The expectation was that sequencing depth would affect clonotype sharing among donors.

The CDR3 extends over 15 amino acids. Trimming removed 1 base from V and 16 bases from J; junction bases left unmatched: 14. Germline V gives CDR1 MDHEN, CDR2 SYDVKM. TCRdb's copy holds only in-frame clones and misses some; the assay was immunoSEQ multiplex PCR. The sample gives about 380,000 clones, approximately 97% of which show up once; about 0.32% is in the top ten. All donors were healthy HIV-negative adults lacking recent acute infections or vaccinations. The donor cohort consisted entirely of Caucasian adults residing in Nashville, Tennessee. The origin of this receptor is a man aged 25-45 years in good health. Material: memory CD8+ T cells sorted from blood. Subset reported: CD45RO+ cells pooled with CCR7-negative TemRA cells. The V call is TRBV28, the J call TRBJ2-1; 9 nucleotides match TRBD2. CDR3 nucleotide sequence: TGTGCCAGCAGTTTATTATCGAGGTCCCTAGCGGGACAATTCTTC. Protein sequence: CASSLLSRSLAGQFF.